The present T cell receptor beta chain was sequenced within a study of graft-versus-host responses after intestinal transplantation. Study in general: Each recipient received a multivisceral, liver-intestinal, or isolated intestinal graft. All of the recipients had induction that used anti-thymocyte globulin, then tacrolimus and steroids for about 3 years. Overall study results and limits: GvH clones turned up in recipient marrow; some had shown up first in ileum or blood.

The V end was cut by 4 bases, the J end by 7 bases, with 17 bases between. This CDR3 has 15 amino acids. Germline CDR1 reads MDHEN; CDR2 reads SYDVKM. On this clone: Its specificity is not known.

The protocol was immunoSEQ multiplex PCR, while the TCRdb copy is restricted to in-frame clones and leaves out a portion. The sample lists 70,000 or so clones, over 75% seen once, with around 0.37% in the top ten. The rearrangement links TRBV28 to TRBJ1-5, with a weak D call TRBD1 (6 bases). The TCR sequence derives from a human donor who was the organ donor for an intestinal transplant. Specimen: unstimulated CD4+ T cells sorted from spleen or lymph node cells, collected before transplant. CDR3 DNA sequence: TGTGCCAGCAGTTCCCCCGGGGGGCTCAACCAGCCCCAGCATTTT. Protein sequence: CASSSPGGLNQPQHF.